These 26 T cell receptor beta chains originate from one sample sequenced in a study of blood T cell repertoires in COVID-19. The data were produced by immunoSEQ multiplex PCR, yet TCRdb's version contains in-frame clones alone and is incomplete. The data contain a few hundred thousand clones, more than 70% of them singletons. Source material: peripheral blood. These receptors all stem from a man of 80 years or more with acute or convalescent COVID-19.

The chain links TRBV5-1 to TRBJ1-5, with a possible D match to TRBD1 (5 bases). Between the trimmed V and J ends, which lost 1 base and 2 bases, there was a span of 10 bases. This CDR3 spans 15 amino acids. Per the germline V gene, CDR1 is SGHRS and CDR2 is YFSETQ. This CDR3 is CASSLSGRGNQPQHF. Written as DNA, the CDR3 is TGCGCCAGCAGCTTGTCAGGGCGAGGCAATCAGCCCCAGCATTTT.

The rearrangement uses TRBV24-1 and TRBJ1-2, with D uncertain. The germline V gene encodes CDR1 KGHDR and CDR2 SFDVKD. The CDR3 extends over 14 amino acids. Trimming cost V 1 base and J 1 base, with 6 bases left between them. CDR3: CATSDFTYNYGYTF. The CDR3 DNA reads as TGTGCCACCAGTGATTTTACCTATAACTATGGCTACACCTTC.

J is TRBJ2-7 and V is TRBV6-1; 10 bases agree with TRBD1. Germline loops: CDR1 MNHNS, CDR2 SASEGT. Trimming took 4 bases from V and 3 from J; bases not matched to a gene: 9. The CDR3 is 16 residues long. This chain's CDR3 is CASSVQPGQGRYEQYF. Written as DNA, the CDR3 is TGTGCCAGCAGTGTACAACCGGGACAGGGGCGCTACGAGCAGTACTTC.

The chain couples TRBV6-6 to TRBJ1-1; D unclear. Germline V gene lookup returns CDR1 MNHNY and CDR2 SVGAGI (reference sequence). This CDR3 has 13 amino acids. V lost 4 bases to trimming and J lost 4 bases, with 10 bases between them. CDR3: CASSLSGVTEAFF. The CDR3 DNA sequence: TGTGCCAGCAGTTTAAGCGGGGTCACTGAAGCTTTCTTT.

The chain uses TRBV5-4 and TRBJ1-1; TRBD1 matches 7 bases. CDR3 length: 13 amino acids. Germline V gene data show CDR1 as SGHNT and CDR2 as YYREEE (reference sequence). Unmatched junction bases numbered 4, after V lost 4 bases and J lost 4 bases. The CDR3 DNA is TGTGCCAGCAGCCGAGGGACAGTCACTGAAGCTTTCTTT. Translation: CASSRGTVTEAFF.

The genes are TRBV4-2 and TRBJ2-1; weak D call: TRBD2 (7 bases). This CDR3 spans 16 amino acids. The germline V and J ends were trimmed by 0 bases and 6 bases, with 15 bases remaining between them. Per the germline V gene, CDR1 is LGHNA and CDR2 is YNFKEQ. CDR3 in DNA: TGTGCCAGCAGCCAAGATCCGGGGGGCTCCGGCAATGAGCAGTTCTTC. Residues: CASSQDPGGSGNEQFF.

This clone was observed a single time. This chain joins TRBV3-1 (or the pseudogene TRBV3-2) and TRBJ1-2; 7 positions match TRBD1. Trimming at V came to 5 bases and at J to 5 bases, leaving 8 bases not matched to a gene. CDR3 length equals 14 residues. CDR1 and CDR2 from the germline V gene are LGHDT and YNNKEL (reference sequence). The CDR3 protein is CASSYLGTEYGYTF. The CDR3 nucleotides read TGTGCCAGCAGCTACTTAGGGACAGAATATGGCTACACCTTC.

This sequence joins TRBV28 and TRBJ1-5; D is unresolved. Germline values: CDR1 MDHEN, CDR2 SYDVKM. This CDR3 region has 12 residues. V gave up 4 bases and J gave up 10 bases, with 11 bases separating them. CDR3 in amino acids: CASSSTPSPQHF. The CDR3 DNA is TGTGCCAGCAGTTCCACTCCCTCTCCCCAGCATTTT.

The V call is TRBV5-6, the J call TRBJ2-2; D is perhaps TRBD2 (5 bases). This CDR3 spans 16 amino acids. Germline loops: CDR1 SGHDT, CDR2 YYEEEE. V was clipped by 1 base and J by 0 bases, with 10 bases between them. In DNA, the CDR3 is TGTGCCAGCAGCTTGATTATACTAGCGAACACCGGGGAGCTGTTTTTT. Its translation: CASSLIILANTGELFF.

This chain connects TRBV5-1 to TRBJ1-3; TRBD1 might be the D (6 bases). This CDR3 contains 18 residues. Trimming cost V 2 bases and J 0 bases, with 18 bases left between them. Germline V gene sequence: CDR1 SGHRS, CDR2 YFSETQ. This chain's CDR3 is CASSFTLRGGSSGNTIYF. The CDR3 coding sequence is TGCGCCAGCAGCTTTACTCTTCGAGGGGGATCCTCTGGAAACACCATATATTTT. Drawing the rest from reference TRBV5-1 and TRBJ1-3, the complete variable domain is KAGVTQTPRYLIKTRGQQVTLSCSPISGHRSVSWYQQTPGQGLQFLFEYFSETQRNKGNFPGRFSGRQFSNSRSEMNVSTLELGDSALYLCASSFTLRGGSSGNTIYFGEGSWLTVV.

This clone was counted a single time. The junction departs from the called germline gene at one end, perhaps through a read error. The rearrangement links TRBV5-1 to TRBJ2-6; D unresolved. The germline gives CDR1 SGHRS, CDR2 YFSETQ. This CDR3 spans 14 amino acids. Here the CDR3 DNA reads TGCGCCAGCAGCCTAGACTCTCGGGCCAACGTCCTGACTTTC. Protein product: CASSLDSRANVLTF.

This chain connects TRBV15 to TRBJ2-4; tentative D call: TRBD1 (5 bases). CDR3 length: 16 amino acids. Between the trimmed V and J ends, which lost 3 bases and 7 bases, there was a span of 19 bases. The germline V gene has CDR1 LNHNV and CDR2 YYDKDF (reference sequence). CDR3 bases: TGTGCCACCAGCAGGGGTGACAGATCCCTTTGGAACATTCAGTACTTC. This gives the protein CATSRGDRSLWNIQYF.

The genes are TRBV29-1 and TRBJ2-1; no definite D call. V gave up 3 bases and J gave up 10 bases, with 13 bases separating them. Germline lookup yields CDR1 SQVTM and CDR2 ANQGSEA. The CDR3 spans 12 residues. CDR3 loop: CSVDDFAVEQFF. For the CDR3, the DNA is TGCAGCGTTGACGACTTCGCGGTGGAGCAGTTCTTC.

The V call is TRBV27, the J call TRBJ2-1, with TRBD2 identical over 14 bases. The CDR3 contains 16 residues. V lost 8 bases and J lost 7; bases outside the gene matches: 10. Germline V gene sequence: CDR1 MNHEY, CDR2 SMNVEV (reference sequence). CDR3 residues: CASQPWTSGRPNEQFF. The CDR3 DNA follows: TGTGCCAGCCAACCATGGACTAGCGGGAGGCCGAATGAGCAGTTCTTC.

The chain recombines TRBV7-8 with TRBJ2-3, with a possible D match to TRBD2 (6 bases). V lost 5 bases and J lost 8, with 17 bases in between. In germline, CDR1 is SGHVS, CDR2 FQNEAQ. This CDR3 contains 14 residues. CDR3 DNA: TGTGCCAGCAGCCCCCAAGGGTCGGGGGTTACGCAGTATTTT. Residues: CASSPQGSGVTQYF.

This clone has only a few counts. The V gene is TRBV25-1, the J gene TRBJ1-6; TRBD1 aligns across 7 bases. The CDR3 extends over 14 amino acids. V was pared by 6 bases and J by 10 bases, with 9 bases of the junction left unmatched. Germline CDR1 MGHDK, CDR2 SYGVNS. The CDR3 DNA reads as TGTGCCAGCAGGGACGAGACAGGGAGATCACCCCTCCACTTT. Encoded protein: CASRDETGRSPLHF.

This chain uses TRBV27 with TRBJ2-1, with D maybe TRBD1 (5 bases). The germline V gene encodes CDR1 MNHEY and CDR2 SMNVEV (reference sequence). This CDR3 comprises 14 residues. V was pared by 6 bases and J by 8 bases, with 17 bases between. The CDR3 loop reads CASRLTPRGYEQFF. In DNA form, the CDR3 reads TGTGCCAGCAGACTCACTCCAAGGGGATATGAGCAGTTCTTC.

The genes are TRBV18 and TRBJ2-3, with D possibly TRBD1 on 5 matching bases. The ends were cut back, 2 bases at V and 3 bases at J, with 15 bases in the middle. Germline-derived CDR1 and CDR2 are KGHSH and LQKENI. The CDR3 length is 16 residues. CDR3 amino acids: CASSPFGRVGTDTQYF. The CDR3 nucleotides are TGTGCCAGCTCACCATTCGGCAGGGTAGGGACAGATACGCAGTATTTT. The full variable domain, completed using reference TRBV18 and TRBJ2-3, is NAGVMQNPRHLVRRRGQEARLRCSPMKGHSHVYWYRQLPEEGLKFMVYLQKENIIDESGMPKERFSAEFPKEGPSILRIQQVVRGDSAAYFCASSPFGRVGTDTQYFGPGTRLTVL.

CDR3 DNA: TGTGCCAGCAGCCAGGCGACAGAAGGGTGGCCCCAGCATTTT. It is translated as CASSQATEGWPQHF. The gene calls are TRBV11-3 and TRBJ1-5; weak D call: TRBD1 (5 bases). Between the trimmed V and J ends, which lost 5 bases and 9 bases, there was a span of 17 bases. There are 14 residues in the CDR3. Germline CDR1 SGHNT, CDR2 YENEEA.

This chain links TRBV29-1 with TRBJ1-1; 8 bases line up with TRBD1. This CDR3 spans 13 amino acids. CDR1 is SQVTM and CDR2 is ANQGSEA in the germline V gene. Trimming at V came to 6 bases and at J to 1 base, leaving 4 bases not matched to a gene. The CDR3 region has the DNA TGCAGCGTCGACAGGGGTGCGAACACTGAAGCTTTCTTT. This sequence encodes CSVDRGANTEAFF.

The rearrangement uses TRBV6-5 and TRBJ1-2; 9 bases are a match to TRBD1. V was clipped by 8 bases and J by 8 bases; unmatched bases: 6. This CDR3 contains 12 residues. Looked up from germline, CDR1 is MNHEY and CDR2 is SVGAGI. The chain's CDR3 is CASLQGANGYTF. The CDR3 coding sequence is TGTGCCAGCCTACAGGGGGCGAACGGCTACACCTTC.

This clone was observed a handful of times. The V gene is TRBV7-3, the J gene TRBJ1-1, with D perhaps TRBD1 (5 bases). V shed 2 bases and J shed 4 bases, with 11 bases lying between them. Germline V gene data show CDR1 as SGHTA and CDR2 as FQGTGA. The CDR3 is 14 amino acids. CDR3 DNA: TGTGCCAGCAGCTTACAGGGATGGAGCACTGAAGCTTTCTTT. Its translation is CASSLQGWSTEAFF.

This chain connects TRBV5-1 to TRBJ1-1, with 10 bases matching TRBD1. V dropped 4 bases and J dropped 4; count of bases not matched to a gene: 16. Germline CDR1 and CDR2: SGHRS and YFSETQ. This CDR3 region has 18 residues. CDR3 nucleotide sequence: TGCGCCAGCAGCCCCCCGAGACAGGGGGCCTCTGGCGGCACTGAAGCTTTCTTT. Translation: CASSPPRQGASGGTEAFF.

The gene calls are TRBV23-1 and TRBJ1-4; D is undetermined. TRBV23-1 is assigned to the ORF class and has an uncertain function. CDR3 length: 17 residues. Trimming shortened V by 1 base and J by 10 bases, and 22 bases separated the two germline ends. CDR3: CASSQFIVEGSARKLFF. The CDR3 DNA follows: TGCGCCAGCAGTCAATTTATCGTCGAGGGCTCAGCGCGAAAACTGTTTTTT.

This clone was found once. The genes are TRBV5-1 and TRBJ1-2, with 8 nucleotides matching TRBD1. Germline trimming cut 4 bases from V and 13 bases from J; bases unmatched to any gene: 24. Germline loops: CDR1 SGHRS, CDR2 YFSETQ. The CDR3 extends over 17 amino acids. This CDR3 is CASSLRRPSGGGSSGTF. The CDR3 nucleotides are TGCGCCAGCAGCCTGAGGCGACCCTCAGGGGGCGGTAGTTCGGGCACCTTC.

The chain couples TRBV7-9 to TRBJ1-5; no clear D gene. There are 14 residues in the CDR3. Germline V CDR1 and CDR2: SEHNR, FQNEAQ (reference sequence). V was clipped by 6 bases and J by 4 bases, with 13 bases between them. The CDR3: CASRRLDGNQPQHF. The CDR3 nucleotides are TGTGCCAGCAGACGACTCGACGGGAATCAGCCCCAGCATTTT.